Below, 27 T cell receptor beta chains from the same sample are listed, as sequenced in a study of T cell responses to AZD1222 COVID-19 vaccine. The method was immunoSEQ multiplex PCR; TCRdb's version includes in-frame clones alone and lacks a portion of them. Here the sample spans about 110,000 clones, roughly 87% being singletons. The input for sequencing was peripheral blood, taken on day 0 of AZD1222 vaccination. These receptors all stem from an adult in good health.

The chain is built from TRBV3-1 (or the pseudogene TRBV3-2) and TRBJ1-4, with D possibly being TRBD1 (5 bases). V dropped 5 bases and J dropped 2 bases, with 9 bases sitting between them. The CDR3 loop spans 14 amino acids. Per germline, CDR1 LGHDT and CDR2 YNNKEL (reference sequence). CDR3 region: CASSDRLTNEKLFF. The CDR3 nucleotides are TGTGCCAGCAGCGACAGATTGACTAATGAAAAACTGTTTTTT.

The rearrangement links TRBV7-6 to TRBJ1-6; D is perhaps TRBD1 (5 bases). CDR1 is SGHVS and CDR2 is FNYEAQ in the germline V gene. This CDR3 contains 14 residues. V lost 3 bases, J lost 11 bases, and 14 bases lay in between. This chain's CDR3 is CASSLGSGDPPLHF. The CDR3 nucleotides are TGTGCCAGCAGCTTGGGTAGTGGGGACCCACCCCTCCACTTT.

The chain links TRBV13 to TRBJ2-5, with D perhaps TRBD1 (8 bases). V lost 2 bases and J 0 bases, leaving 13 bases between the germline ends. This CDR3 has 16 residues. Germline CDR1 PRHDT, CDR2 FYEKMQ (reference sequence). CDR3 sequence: CASSLNRGGYQETQYF. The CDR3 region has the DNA TGTGCCAGCAGCTTAAACAGGGGGGGGTACCAAGAGACCCAGTACTTC.

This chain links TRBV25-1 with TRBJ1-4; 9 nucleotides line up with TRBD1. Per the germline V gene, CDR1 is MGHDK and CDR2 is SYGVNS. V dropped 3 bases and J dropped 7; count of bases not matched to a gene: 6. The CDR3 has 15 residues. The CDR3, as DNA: TGTGCCAGCAGTGAGTCGGGGACAGGGCTTGAAAAACTGTTTTTT. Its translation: CASSESGTGLEKLFF.

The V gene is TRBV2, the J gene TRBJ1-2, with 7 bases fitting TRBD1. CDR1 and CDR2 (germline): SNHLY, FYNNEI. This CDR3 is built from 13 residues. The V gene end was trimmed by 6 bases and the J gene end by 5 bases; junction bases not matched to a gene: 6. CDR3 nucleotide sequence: TGTGCCAGCAGGGCCGGGACAGCATATGGCTACACCTTC. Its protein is CASRAGTAYGYTF.

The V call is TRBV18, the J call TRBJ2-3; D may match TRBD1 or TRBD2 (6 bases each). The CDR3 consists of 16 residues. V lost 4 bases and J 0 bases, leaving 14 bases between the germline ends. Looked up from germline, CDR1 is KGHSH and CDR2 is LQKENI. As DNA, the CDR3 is TGTGCCAGCTCACGGGGGGCCCATCCTAGCACAGATACGCAGTATTTT. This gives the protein CASSRGAHPSTDTQYF.

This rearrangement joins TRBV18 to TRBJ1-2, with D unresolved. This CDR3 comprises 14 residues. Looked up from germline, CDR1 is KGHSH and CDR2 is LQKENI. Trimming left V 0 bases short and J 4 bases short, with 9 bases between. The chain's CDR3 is CASSPPSSLYGYTF. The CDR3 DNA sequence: TGTGCCAGCTCACCACCGAGCAGCCTCTATGGCTACACCTTC. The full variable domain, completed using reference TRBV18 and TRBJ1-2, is NAGVMQNPRHLVRRRGQEARLRCSPMKGHSHVYWYRQLPEEGLKFMVYLQKENIIDESGMPKERFSAEFPKEGPSILRIQQVVRGDSAAYFCASSPPSSLYGYTFGSGTRLTVV.

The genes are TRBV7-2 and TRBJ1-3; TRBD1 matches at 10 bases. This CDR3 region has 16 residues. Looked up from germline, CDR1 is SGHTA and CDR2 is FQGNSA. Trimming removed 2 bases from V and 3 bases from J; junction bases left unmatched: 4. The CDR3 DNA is TGTGCCAGCAGCTTAAGACAGGGGGCAAGTGGAAACACCATATATTTT. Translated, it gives CASSLRQGASGNTIYF.

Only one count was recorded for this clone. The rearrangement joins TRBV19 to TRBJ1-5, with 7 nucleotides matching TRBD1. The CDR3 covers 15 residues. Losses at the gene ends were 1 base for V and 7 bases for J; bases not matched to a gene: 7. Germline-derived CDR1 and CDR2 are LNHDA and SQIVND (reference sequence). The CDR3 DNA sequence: TGTGCCAGTAGTATAGGGGACAGTTTACGACAGCCCCAGCATTTT. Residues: CASSIGDSLRQPQHF.

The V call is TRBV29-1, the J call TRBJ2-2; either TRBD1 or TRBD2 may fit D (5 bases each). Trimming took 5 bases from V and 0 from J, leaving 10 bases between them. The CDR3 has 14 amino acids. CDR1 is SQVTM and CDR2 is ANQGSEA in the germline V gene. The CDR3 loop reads CSVQGTANTGELFF. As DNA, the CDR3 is TGCAGCGTTCAAGGGACGGCGAACACCGGGGAGCTGTTTTTT.

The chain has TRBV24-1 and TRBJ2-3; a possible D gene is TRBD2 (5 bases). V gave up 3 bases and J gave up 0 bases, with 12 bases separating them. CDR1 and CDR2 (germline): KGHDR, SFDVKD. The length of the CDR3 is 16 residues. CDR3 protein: CATSDEGLSSTDTQYF. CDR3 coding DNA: TGTGCCACCAGTGATGAGGGCTTGTCTAGCACAGATACGCAGTATTTT.

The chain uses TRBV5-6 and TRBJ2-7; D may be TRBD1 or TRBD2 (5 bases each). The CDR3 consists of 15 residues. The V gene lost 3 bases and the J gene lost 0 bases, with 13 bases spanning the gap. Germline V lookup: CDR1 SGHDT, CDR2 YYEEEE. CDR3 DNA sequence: TGTGCCAGCAGCTACCTACGGGACGGCTCCTACGAGCAGTACTTC. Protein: CASSYLRDGSYEQYF.

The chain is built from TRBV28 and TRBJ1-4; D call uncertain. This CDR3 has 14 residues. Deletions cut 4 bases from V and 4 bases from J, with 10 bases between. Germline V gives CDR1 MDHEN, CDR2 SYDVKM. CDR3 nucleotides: TGTGCCAGCAGTTCAGTGGGGTATAATGAAAAACTGTTTTTT. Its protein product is CASSSVGYNEKLFF.

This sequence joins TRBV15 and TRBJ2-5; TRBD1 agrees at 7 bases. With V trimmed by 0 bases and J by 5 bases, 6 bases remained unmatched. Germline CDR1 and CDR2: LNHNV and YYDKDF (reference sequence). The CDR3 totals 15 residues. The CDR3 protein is CATSRDRSRGETQYF. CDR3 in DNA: TGTGCCACCAGCAGAGATCGGAGCAGGGGGGAGACCCAGTACTTC. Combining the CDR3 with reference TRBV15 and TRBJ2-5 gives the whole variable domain DAMVIQNPRYQVTQFGKPVTLSCSQTLNHNVMYWYQQKSSQAPKLLFHYYDKDFNNEADTPDNFQSRRPNTSFCFLDIRSPGLGDTAMYLCATSRDRSRGETQYFGPGTRLLVL.

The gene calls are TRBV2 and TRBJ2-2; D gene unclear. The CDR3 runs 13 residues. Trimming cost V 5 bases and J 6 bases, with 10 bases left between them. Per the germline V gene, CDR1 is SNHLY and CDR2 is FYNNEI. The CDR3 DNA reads TGTGCCAGCAGTCCCGTCCCCTCCGGGGAGCTGTTTTTT. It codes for CASSPVPSGELFF.

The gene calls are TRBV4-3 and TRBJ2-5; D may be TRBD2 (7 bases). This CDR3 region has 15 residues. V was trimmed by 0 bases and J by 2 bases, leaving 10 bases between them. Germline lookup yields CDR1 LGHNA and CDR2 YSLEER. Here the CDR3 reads CASSQEGGPQETQYF. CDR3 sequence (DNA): TGCGCCAGCAGCCAAGAGGGGGGGCCACAAGAGACCCAGTACTTC.

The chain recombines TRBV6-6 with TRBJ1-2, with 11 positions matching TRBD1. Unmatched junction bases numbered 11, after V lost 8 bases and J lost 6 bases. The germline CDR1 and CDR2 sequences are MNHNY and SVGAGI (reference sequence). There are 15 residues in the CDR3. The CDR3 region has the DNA TGTGCCAGCGCCAACCCCGGGACAGGGGGTAATGGCTACACCTTC. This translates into CASANPGTGGNGYTF.

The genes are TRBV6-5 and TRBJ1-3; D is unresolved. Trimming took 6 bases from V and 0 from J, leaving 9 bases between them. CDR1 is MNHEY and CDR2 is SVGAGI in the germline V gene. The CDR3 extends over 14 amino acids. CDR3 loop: CASSSDNSGNTIYF. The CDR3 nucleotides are TGTGCCAGCAGCTCTGATAACTCTGGAAACACCATATATTTT.

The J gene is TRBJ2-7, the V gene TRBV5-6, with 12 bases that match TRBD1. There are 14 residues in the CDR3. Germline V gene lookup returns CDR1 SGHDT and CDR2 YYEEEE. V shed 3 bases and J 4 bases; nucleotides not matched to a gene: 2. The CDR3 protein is CASSWDRGRYEQYF. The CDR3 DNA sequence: TGTGCCAGCAGCTGGGACAGGGGGCGGTACGAGCAGTACTTC.

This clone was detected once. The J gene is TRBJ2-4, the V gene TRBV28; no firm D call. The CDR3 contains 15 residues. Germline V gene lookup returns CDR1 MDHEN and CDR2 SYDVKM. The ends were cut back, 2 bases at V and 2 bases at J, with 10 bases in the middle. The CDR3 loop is CASSLSAPPKNIQYF. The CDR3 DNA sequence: TGTGCCAGCAGTTTAAGCGCACCCCCCAAAAACATTCAGTACTTC.

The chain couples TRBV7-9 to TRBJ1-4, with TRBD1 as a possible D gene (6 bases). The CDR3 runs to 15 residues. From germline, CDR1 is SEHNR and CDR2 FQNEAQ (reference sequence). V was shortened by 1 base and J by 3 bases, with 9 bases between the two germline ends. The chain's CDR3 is CASSLGGAPNEKLFF. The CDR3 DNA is TGTGCCAGCAGCTTAGGGGGGGCTCCTAATGAAAAACTGTTTTTT.

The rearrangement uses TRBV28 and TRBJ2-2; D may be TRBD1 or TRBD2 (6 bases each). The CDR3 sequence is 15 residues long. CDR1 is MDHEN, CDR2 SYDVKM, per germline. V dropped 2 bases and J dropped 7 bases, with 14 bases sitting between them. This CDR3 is CASSLGGGNGGELFF. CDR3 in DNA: TGTGCCAGCAGTTTAGGAGGGGGGAACGGCGGGGAGCTGTTTTTT.

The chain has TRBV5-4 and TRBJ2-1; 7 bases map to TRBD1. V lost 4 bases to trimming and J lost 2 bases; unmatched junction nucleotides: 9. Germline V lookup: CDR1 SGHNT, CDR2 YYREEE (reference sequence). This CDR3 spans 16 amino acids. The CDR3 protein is CASSPDSGGAYNEQFF. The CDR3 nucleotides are TGTGCCAGCAGCCCAGACTCAGGGGGTGCCTACAATGAGCAGTTCTTC.

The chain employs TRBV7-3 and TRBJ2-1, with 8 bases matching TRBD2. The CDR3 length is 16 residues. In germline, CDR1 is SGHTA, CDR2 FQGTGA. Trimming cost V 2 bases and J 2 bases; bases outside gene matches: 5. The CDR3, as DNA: TGTGCCAGCAGCTTAGGGACCGGGGGGGCCTACAATGAGCAGTTCTTC. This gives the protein CASSLGTGGAYNEQFF.

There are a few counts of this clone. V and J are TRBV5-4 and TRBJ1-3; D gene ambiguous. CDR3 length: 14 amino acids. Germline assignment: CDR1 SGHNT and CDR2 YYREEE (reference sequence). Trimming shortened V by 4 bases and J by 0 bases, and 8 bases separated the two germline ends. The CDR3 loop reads CASSRTVSGNTIYF. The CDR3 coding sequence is TGTGCCAGCAGCCGAACAGTCTCTGGAAACACCATATATTTT.

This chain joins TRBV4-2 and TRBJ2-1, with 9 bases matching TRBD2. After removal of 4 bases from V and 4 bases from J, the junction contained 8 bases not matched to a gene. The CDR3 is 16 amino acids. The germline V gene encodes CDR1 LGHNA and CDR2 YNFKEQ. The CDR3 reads CASSPPASGDYNEQFF. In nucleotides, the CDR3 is TGTGCCAGCAGCCCCCCGGCTAGCGGGGATTACAATGAGCAGTTCTTC.

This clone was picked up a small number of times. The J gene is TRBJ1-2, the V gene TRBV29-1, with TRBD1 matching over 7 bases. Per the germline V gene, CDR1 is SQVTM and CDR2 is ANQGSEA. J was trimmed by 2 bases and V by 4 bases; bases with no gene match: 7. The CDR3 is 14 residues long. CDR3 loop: CSVVHQGGNYGYTF. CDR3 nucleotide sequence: TGCAGCGTTGTTCACCAGGGGGGGAACTATGGCTACACCTTC.